Below are 14 T cell receptor beta chains sequenced from a single sample in a study of blood T cell repertoires in COVID-19. Some clones are missing from TCRdb's copy, which holds only in-frame ones; the method was immunoSEQ multiplex PCR. The sample contains 350,000 to 400,000 clones, over 75% of which appear only once. Sequenced input: PBMCs or T cells enriched from blood (not recorded which). The origin of the receptors is a man in his forties in a cohort exposed to, infected with or recovered from COVID-19 (not recorded which).

This chain links TRBV29-1 with TRBJ2-7; the D gene is possibly TRBD2 (6 bases). The CDR3 contains 13 residues. Trimming removed 5 bases at V and 9 bases at J, with 20 bases between. Germline CDR1 and CDR2: SQVTM and ANQGSEA. CDR3 in amino acids: CSVQTSGLKGQYF. The DNA of the CDR3 is TGCAGCGTTCAGACATCGGGACTGAAGGGGCAGTACTTC.

The rearrangement joins TRBV28 to TRBJ2-7; D is undetermined. CDR3 length: 13 amino acids. Trimming shortened V by 3 bases and J by 2 bases, and 8 bases separated the two germline ends. The germline V gene has CDR1 MDHEN and CDR2 SYDVKM. Written as DNA, the CDR3 is TGTGCCAGCAGTTTTTCGGGTACCTACGAGCAGTACTTC. Its protein is CASSFSGTYEQYF.

V gene TRBV6-5 combines with J gene TRBJ1-2; D might be TRBD1 (5 bases). The CDR3 covers 12 residues. Germline loops: CDR1 MNHEY, CDR2 SVGAGI. The germline V and J ends were trimmed by 6 bases and 9 bases, with 14 bases remaining between them. The CDR3 is CASSSGLGSYTF. The CDR3 bases are TGTGCCAGCAGCTCGGGACTCGGAAGCTACACCTTC.

The genes are TRBV5-1 and TRBJ1-2, with D unresolved. In germline, CDR1 is SGHRS, CDR2 YFSETQ. The CDR3 extends over 15 amino acids. Between the trimmed V and J ends, which lost 0 bases and 3 bases, there was a span of 12 bases. CDR3 nucleotide sequence: TGCGCCAGCAGCTTGGCGGGTGGTCAGCACTATGGCTACACCTTC. Translation: CASSLAGGQHYGYTF.

The CDR3 DNA reads TGTGCCAGTACCATCTCTGGAAACACCATATATTTT. This gives the protein CASTISGNTIYF. The V call is TRBV19, the J call TRBJ1-3; no definite D call. Per germline, CDR1 LNHDA and CDR2 SQIVND (reference sequence). The V end lost 7 bases, the J end lost 0 bases, and 4 bases lay between the germline ends. The CDR3 has 12 amino acids.

The V gene is TRBV30, the J gene TRBJ2-7; 9 nucleotides line up with TRBD1. Losses at the gene ends were 4 bases for V and 7 bases for J; bases not matched to a gene: 8. The CDR3 is 13 residues long. Germline V CDR1 and CDR2: GTSNPN, SVGIG (reference sequence). CDR3 nucleotide sequence: TGTGCCTGGACAGGACAGGGGTGGGGGGAGCAGTACTTC. This gives the protein CAWTGQGWGEQYF. Based on the CDR3 plus reference TRBV30 and TRBJ2-7, the full variable domain is SQTIHQWPATLVQPVGSPLSLECTVEGTSNPNLYWYRQAAGRGLQLLFYSVGIGQISSEVPQNLSASRPQDRQFILSSKKLLLSDSGFYLCAWTGQGWGEQYFGPGTRLTVT.

This clone has only a few counts. The J gene is TRBJ1-5, the V gene TRBV6-4; D is unclear. There are 13 residues in the CDR3. Germline V gene data show CDR1 as MRHNA and CDR2 as SNTAGT. V was clipped by 4 bases and J by 4 bases, with 8 bases between them. In nucleotides, the CDR3 is TGTGCCAGCAGTGTGGAGGAGAATCAGCCCCAGCATTTT. Protein product: CASSVEENQPQHF.

The table lists this clone with a count of one. V gene TRBV2 combines with J gene TRBJ1-2, with unresolved D. The CDR3 runs 14 residues. Trimming shortened V by 8 bases and J by 2 bases, and 15 bases separated the two germline ends. The germline V gene has CDR1 SNHLY and CDR2 FYNNEI. The CDR3 DNA follows: TGTGCCAGCCGTCTAGATACTCCGAACTATGGCTACACCTTC. The encoded protein is CASRLDTPNYGYTF.

The chain uses TRBV13 and TRBJ1-1; 8 bases fit TRBD1. V was pared by 2 bases and J by 1 base, with 6 bases of the junction left unmatched. Germline V lookup: CDR1 PRHDT, CDR2 FYEKMQ (reference sequence). The CDR3 covers 16 residues. The CDR3 here is CASSLLRGQGNTEAFF. For the CDR3, the DNA is TGTGCCAGCAGCTTACTCAGGGGGCAGGGGAACACTGAAGCTTTCTTT.

The CDR3 nucleotides read TGTGCCAGCAGAGCCTCGGACAGGAAATTTTCACCCCTCCACTTT. It encodes CASRASDRKFSPLHF. The chain employs TRBV2 and TRBJ1-6, with 7 bases lining up with TRBD1. CDR3 length equals 15 residues. Trimming took 6 bases from V and 9 from J; bases not matched to a gene: 11. The germline V gene has CDR1 SNHLY and CDR2 FYNNEI.

This clone turned up a few times. The chain joins TRBV9 to TRBJ2-7; the match to TRBD2 covers 9 bases. The J segment lost 2 bases and the V segment lost 4 bases, leaving 4 bases of the junction unmatched. CDR3 length equals 14 residues. Germline assignment: CDR1 SGDLS and CDR2 YYNGEE. The chain's CDR3 is CASSLAGDTYEQYF. As DNA, the CDR3 is TGTGCCAGCAGCTTAGCGGGAGACACCTACGAGCAGTACTTC.

The rearrangement links TRBV3-1 (or the pseudogene TRBV3-2) to TRBJ2-7; 10 nucleotides align to TRBD2. Germline V gene sequence: CDR1 LGHDT, CDR2 YNNKEL (reference sequence). The CDR3 totals 15 residues. With V trimmed by 0 bases and J by 6 bases, 5 bases remained unmatched. The CDR3 region is CASSQDLAGAGEQYF. CDR3 bases: TGTGCCAGCAGCCAAGACCTAGCGGGAGCCGGCGAGCAGTACTTC.

This rearrangement joins TRBV6-5 to TRBJ2-1; TRBD1 aligns across 7 bases. There are 15 residues in the CDR3. Germline CDR1 and CDR2: MNHEY and SVGAGI. With V trimmed by 4 bases and J by 9 bases, 12 bases remained unmatched. For the CDR3, the DNA is TGTGCCAGCAGTTCCCTGGCAGGACCAGGGGGTGAGCAGTTCTTC. This gives the protein CASSSLAGPGGEQFF.

This clone was seen only once. The V and J genes are TRBV6-5 and TRBJ2-7; weak D call: TRBD1 (6 bases). This CDR3 spans 14 amino acids. Germline CDR1 and CDR2: MNHEY and SVGAGI. V dropped 5 bases and J dropped 1 base, with 12 bases sitting between them. The CDR3 loop reads CASSTRDTSYEQYF. The CDR3 nucleotides read TGTGCCAGCAGTACCCGGGACACTTCCTACGAGCAGTACTTC.